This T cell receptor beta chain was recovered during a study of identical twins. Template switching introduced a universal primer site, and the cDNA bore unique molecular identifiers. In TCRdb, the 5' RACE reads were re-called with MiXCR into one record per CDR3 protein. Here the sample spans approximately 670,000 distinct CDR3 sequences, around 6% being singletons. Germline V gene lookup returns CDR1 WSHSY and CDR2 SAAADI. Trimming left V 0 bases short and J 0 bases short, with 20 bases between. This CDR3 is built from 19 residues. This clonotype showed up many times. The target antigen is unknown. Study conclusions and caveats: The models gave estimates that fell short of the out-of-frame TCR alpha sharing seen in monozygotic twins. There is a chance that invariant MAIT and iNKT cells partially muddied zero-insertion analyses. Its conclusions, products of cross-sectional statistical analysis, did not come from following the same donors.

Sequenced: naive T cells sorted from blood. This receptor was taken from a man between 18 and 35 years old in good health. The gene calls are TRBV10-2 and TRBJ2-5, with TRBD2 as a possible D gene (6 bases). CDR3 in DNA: TGCGCCAGCAGTGAGTCGACTCTTAGCGGCCCGATATACCAAGAGACCCAGTACTTC. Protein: CASSESTLSGPIYQETQYF.